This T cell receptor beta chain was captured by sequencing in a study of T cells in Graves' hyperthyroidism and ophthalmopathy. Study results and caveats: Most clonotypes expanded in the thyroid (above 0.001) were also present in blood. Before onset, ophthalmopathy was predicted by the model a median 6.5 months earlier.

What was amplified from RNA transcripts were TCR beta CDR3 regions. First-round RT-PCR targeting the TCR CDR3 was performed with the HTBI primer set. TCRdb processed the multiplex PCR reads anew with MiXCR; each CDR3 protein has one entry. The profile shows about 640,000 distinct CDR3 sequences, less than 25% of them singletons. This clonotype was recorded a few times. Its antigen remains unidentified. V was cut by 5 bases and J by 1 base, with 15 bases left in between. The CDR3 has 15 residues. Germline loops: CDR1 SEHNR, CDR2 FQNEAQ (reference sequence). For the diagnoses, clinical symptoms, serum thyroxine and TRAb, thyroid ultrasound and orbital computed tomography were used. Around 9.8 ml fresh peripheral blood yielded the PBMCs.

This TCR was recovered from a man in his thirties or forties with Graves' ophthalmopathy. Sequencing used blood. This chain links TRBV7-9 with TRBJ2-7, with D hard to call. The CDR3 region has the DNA TGTGCCAGCAGCGCCGAGGCACGAGTGTCCTACGAGCAGTACTTC. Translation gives CASSAEARVSYEQYF.